These 5 T cell receptor beta chains came from one sample sequenced in a study of Ad26.COV2.S vaccination and SARS-CoV-2 variants. TCRdb keeps only in-frame clones here, not all; method: immunoSEQ multiplex PCR. The data hold about 410,000 clones, with around 92% observed a single time. Treatment meaning: about 20 received Ad26.COV2.S at low or high dose, single or two shots; 5 received placebo; per-sample allocation not given. Each sample was drawn 63 days after the first injection (of vaccine or placebo). The sequencing here drew on peripheral blood, taken in a trial of Ad26.COV2.S vaccine versus placebo. Every receptor here comes from a person between 18 and 59 years old who received the Ad26.COV2.S COVID-19 vaccine or a placebo.

The rearrangement links TRBV6-5 to TRBJ1-1; D not certain. Germline V gene sequence: CDR1 MNHEY, CDR2 SVGAGI. The CDR3 extends over 13 amino acids. V lost 3 bases and J lost 1, with 6 bases in between. The CDR3: CASSYLKNTEAFF. Written as DNA, the CDR3 is TGTGCCAGCAGTTATCTCAAGAACACTGAAGCTTTCTTT.

The gene calls are TRBV19 and TRBJ1-2; D is possibly TRBD1 (5 bases). V lost 5 bases to trimming and J lost 6 bases, with 16 bases between them. The CDR3 consists of 14 residues. CDR1 is LNHDA, CDR2 SQIVND, per germline (reference sequence). CDR3 residues: CASSPSPDIDGYTF. The CDR3 bases are TGTGCCAGTAGTCCATCACCGGACATCGATGGCTACACCTTC. The variable domain in full, completed from reference TRBV19 and TRBJ1-2, reads DGGITQSPKYLFRKEGQNVTLSCEQNLNHDAMYWYRQDPGQGLRLIYYSQIVNDFQKGDIAEGYSVSREKKESFPLTVTSAQKNPTAFYLCASSPSPDIDGYTFGSGTRLTVV.

This rearrangement joins TRBV5-1 to TRBJ2-4, with 7 positions matching TRBD1. Germline assignment: CDR1 SGHRS and CDR2 YFSETQ. This CDR3 is 13 amino acids long. V gave up 4 bases and J gave up 7 bases; unmatched junction bases: 5. The CDR3 region is CASSLGQVNIQYF. CDR3 bases: TGCGCCAGCAGCCTCGGACAGGTCAACATTCAGTACTTC.

This sequence joins TRBV19 and TRBJ1-3; D gene uncertain. The CDR3 is 15 amino acids. Germline CDR1 reads LNHDA; CDR2 reads SQIVND (reference sequence). The V gene lost 3 bases and the J gene lost 0 bases, with 9 bases spanning the gap. The CDR3 loop is CASSIEQRSGNTIYF. CDR3 coding DNA: TGTGCCAGTAGTATCGAACAGCGCTCTGGAAACACCATATATTTT.

The chain employs TRBV7-2 and TRBJ1-4; 8 nucleotides line up with TRBD1. The V gene's germline CDR1 is SGHTA and CDR2 FQGNSA. The CDR3 runs 16 residues. Trimming at V came to 5 bases and at J to 0 bases, leaving 5 bases not matched to a gene. The CDR3 sequence: CASSRKTGATNEKLFF. CDR3 coding DNA: TGTGCCAGCAGCCGTAAGACAGGGGCAACTAATGAAAAACTGTTTTTT.